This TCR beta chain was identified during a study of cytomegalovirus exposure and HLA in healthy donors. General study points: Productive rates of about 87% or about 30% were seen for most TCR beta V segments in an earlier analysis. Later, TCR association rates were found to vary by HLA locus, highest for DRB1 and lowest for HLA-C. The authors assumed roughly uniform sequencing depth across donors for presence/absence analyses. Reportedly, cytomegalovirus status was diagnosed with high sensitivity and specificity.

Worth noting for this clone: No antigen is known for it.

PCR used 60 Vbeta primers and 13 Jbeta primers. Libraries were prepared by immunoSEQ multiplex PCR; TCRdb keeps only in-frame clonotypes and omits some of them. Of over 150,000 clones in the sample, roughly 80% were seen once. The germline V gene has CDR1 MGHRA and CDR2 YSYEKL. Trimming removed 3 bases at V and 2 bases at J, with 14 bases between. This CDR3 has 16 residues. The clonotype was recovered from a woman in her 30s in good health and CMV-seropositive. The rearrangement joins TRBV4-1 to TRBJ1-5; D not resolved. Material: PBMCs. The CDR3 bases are TGCGCCAGCAGCCACGAGGGTTCCCAAGGCAATCAGCCCCAGCATTTT. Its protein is CASSHEGSQGNQPQHF.